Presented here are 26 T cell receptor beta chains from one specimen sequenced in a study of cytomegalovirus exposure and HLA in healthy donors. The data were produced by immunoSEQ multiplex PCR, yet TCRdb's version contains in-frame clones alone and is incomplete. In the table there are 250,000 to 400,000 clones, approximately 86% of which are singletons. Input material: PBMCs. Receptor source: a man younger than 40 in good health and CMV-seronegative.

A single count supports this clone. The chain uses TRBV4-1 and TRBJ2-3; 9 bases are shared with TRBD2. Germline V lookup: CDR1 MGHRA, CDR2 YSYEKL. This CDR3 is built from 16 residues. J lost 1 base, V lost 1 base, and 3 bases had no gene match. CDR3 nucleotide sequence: TGCGCCAGCAGCCAAGTTTCTAGCGGGGGCACAGATACGCAGTATTTT. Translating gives CASSQVSSGGTDTQYF.

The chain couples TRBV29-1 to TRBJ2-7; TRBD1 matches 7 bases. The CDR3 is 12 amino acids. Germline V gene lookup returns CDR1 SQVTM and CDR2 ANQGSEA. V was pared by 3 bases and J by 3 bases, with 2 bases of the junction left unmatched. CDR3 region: CSVEGTDYEQYF. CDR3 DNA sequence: TGCAGCGTTGAGGGGACAGACTACGAGCAGTACTTC.

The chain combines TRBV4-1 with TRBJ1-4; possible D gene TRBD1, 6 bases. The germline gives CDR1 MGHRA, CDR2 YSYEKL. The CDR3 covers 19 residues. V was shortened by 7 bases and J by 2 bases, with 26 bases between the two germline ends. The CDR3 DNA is TGCGCCAGCACCCCATCCGGGGGGCCAGTTGTGTGGACTAATGAAAAACTGTTTTTT. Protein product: CASTPSGGPVVWTNEKLFF.

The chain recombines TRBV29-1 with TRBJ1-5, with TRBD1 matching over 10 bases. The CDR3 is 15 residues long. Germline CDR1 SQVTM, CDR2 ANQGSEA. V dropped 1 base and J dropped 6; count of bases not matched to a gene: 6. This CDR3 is CSVEVRDRGFQPQHF. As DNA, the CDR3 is TGCAGCGTTGAAGTTCGGGACAGGGGCTTTCAGCCCCAGCATTTT.

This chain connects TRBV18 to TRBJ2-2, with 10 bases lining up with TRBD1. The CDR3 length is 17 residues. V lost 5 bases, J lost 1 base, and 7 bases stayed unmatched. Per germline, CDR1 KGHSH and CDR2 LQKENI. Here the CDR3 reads CASSRDRGALNTGELFF. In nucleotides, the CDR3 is TGTGCCAGCTCAAGGGACAGGGGAGCCCTGAACACCGGGGAGCTGTTTTTT.

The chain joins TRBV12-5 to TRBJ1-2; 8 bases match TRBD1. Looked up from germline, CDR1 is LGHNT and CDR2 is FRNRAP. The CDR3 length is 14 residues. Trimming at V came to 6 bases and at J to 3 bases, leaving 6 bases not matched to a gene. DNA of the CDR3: TGTGCTAGTGGAGAAGGACAGGGAGACTATGGCTACACCTTC. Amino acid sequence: CASGEGQGDYGYTF.

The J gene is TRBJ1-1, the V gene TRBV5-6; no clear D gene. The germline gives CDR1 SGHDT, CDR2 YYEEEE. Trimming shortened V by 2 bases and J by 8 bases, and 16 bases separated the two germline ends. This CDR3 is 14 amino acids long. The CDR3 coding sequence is TGTGCCAGCAGCTTTACTGACCGCCGACTCGAAGCTTTCTTT. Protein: CASSFTDRRLEAFF.

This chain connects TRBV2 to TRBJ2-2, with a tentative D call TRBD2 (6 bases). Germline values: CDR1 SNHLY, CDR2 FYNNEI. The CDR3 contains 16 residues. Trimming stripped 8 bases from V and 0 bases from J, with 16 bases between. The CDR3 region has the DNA TGTGCCAGCGCCCGGAGCGGCGGGACGAACACCGGGGAGCTGTTTTTT. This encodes CASARSGGTNTGELFF.

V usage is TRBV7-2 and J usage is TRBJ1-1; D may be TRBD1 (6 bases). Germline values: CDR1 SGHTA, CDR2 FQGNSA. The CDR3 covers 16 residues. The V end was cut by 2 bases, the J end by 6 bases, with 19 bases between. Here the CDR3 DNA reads TGTGCCAGCAGCTTATGGGGGGGCAGAACGATCTCTGAAGCTTTCTTT. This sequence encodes CASSLWGGRTISEAFF. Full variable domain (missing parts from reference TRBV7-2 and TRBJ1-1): GAGVSQSPSNKVTEKGKDVELRCDPISGHTALYWYRQSLGQGLEFLIYFQGNSAPDKSGLPSDRFSAERTGGSVSTLTIQRTQQEDSAVYLCASSLWGGRTISEAFFGQGTRLTVV.

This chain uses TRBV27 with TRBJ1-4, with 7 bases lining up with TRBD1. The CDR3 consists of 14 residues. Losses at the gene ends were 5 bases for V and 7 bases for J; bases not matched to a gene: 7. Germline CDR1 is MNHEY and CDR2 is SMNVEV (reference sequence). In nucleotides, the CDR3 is TGTGCCAGCAGTGCGACAGGGTATGCTGAAAAACTGTTTTTT. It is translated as CASSATGYAEKLFF.

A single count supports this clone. The CDR3 loop reads CASSFTAPGDEQFF. The CDR3 DNA is TGCGCCAGCAGCTTTACAGCCCCGGGGGATGAGCAGTTCTTC. The rearrangement links TRBV5-1 to TRBJ2-1; D perhaps matches TRBD2 (6 bases). Trimming took 2 bases from V and 8 from J, leaving 14 bases between them. The CDR3 consists of 14 residues. The germline CDR1 and CDR2 sequences are SGHRS and YFSETQ.

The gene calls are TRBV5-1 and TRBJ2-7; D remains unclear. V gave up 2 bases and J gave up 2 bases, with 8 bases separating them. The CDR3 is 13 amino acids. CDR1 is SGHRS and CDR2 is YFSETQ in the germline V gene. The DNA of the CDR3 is TGCGCCAGCAGCTTCAACCCTACCTACGAGCAGTACTTC. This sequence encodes CASSFNPTYEQYF. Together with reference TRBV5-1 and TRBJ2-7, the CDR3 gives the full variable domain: KAGVTQTPRYLIKTRGQQVTLSCSPISGHRSVSWYQQTPGQGLQFLFEYFSETQRNKGNFPGRFSGRQFSNSRSEMNVSTLELGDSALYLCASSFNPTYEQYFGPGTRLTVT.

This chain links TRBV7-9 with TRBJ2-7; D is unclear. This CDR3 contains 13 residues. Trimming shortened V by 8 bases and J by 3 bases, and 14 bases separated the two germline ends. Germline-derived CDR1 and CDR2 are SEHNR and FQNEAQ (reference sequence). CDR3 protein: CASAEPGLYEQYF. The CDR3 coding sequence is TGTGCCAGCGCGGAGCCCGGCCTCTACGAGCAGTACTTC.

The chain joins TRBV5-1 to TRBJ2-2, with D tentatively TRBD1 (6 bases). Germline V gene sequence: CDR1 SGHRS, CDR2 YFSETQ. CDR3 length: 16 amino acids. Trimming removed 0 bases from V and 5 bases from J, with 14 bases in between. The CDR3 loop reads CASSLARGPETGELFF. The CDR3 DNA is TGCGCCAGCAGCTTGGCCAGGGGACCCGAAACCGGGGAGCTGTTTTTT.

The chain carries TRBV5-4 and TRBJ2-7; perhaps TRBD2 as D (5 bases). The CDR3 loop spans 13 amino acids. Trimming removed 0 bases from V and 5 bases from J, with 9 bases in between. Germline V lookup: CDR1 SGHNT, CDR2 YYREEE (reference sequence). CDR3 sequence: CASSLAGVHEQYF. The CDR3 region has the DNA TGTGCCAGCAGCTTGGCCGGGGTGCACGAGCAGTACTTC. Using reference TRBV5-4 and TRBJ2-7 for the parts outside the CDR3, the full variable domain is ETGVTQSPTHLIKTRGQQVTLRCSSQSGHNTVSWYQQALGQGPQFIFQYYREEENGRGNFPPRFSGLQFPNYSSELNVNALELDDSALYLCASSLAGVHEQYFGPGTRLTVT.

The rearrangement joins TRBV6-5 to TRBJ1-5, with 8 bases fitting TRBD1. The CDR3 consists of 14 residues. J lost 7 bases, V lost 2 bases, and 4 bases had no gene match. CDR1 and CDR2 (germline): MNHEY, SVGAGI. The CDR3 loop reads CASSYTQGAQPQHF. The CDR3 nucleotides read TGTGCCAGCAGTTACACTCAGGGGGCACAGCCCCAGCATTTT.

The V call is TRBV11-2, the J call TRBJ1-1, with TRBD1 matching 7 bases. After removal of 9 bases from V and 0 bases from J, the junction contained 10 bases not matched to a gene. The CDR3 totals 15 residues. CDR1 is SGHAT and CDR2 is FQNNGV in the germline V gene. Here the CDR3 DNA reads TGTGCCAGTATACCAACAGGGGTAATGAACACTGAAGCTTTCTTT. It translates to CASIPTGVMNTEAFF. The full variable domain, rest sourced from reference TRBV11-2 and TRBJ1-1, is EAGVAQSPRYKIIEKRQSVAFWCNPISGHATLYWYQQILGQGPKLLIQFQNNGVVDDSQLPKDRFSAERLKGVDSTLKIQPAKLEDSAVYLCASIPTGVMNTEAFFGQGTRLTVV.

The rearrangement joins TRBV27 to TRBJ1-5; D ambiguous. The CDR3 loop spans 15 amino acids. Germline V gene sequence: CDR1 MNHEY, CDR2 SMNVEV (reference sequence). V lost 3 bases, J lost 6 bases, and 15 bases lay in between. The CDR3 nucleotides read TGTGCCAGCAGTTTTACAGCTTTTGGGAGTCAGCCCCAGCATTTT. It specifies CASSFTAFGSQPQHF.

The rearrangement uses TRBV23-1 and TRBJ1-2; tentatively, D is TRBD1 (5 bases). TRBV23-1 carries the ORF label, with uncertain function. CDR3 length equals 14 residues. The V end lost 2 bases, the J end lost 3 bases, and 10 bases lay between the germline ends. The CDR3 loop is CASSQIWGDYGYTF. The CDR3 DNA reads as TGCGCCAGCAGTCAAATTTGGGGGGACTATGGCTACACCTTC.

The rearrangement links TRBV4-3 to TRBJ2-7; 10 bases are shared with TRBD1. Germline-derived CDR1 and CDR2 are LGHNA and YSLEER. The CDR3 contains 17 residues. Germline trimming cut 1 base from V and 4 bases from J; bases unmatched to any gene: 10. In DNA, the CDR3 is TGCGCCAGCAGCCAAGGACGTCGGGGGACAGGGGATTACGAGCAGTACTTC. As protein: CASSQGRRGTGDYEQYF.

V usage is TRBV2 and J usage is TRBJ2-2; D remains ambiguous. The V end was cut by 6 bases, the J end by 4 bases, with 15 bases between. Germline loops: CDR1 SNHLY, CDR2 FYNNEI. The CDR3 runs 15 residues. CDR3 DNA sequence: TGTGCCAGCAGACCTTATGACACAATCACCGGGGAGCTGTTTTTT. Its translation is CASRPYDTITGELFF.

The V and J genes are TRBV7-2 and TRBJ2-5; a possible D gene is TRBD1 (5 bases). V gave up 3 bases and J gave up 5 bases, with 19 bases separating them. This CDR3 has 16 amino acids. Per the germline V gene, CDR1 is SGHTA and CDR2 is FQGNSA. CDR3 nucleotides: TGTGCCAGCAGCTTTCTTCTCGGGCCAGGGCGGGAGACCCAGTACTTC. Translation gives CASSFLLGPGRETQYF.

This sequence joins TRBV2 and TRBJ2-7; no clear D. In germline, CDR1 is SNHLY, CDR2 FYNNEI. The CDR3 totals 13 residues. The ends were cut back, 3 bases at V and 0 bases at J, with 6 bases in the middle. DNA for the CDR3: TGTGCCAGCAGTGAGAGGAGCTCCTACGAGCAGTACTTC. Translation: CASSERSSYEQYF.

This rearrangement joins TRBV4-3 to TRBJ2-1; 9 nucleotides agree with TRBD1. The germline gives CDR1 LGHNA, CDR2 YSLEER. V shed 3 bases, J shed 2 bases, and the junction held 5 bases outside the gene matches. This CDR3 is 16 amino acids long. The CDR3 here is CASSQAGTGPYNEQFF. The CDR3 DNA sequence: TGCGCCAGCAGCCAGGCCGGGACAGGGCCCTACAATGAGCAGTTCTTC.

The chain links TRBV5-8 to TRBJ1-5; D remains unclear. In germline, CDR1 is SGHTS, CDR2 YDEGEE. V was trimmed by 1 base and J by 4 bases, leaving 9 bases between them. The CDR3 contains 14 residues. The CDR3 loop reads CASSLKAANQPQHF. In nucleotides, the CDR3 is TGTGCCAGCAGCTTGAAGGCGGCAAATCAGCCCCAGCATTTT. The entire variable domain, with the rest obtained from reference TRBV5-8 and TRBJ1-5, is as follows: EAGVTQSPTHLIKTRGQQATLRCSPISGHTSVYWYQQALGLGLQFLLWYDEGEERNRGNFPPRFSGRQFPNYSSELNVNALELEDSALYLCASSLKAANQPQHFGDGTRLSIL.

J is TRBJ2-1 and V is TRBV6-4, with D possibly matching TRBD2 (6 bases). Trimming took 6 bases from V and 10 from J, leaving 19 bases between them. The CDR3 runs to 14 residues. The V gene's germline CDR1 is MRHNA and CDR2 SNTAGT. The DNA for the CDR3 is TGTGCCAGCAGGCCCGAACCTACTAGCAGCGAGCAGTTCTTC. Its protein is CASRPEPTSSEQFF.